This section outlines one T cell receptor beta chain sequence together with its context. To make TCR beta libraries, researchers used iRepertoire HTBI primers and Arm-PCR of CDR3 regions. TCRdb fed the multiplex PCR reads into MiXCR, producing one record per CDR3 protein. This table holds some 340,000 distinct CDR3 sequences, roughly 12% found once. These data come from a study of regulatory T cells in long-lasting Graves disease. Across the whole study: The study enrolled newly diagnosed Graves' patients on antithyroid drugs under 3 months.

As for time point: newly diagnosed GD, antithyroid drugs for less than 3 months. The TCR library was made from RNA extracted from PBMCs. V was clipped by 5 bases and J by 0 bases; unmatched bases: 10. This CDR3 has 17 residues. The V gene's germline CDR1 is SGHTA and CDR2 FQGNSA. This sample was shared with a second study, whose subject was T cells in Graves' hyperthyroidism and ophthalmopathy.

This sequence was found in a woman aged 18-35 years with Graves disease. The V call is TRBV7-2, the J call TRBJ1-5; 7 bases line up with TRBD1. Source: peripheral blood mononuclear cells (PBMCs), taken at new diagnosis, from a patient treated with antithyroid drugs. The DNA for the CDR3 is TGTGCCAGCAGCCAAAGGGACAGACTTATTAGCAATCAGCCCCAGCATTTT. Protein: CASSQRDRLISNQPQHF.